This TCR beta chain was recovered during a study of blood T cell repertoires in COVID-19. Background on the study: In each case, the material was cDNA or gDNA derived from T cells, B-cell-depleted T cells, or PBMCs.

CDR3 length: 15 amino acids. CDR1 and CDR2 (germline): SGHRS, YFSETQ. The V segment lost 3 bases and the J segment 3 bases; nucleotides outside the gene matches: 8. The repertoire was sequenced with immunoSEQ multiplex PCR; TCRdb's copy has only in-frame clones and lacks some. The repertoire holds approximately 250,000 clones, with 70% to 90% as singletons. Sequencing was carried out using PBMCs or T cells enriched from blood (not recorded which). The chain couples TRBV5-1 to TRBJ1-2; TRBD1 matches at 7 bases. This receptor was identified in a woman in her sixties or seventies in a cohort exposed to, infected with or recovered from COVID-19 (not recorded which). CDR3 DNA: TGCGCCAGCAGCTCTGGTTCCGGGACAGACTATGGCTACACCTTC. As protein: CASSSGSGTDYGYTF.